This T cell receptor beta chain was profiled in a study of a mutant IDH1 vaccine in newly diagnosed glioma. Study-level information: Former treatment meant radiotherapy, temozolomide, or both; the majority had gotten both.

The J segment lost 7 bases and the V segment lost 3 bases, leaving 15 bases of the junction unmatched. CDR1 is SQVTM, CDR2 ANQGSEA, per germline. This CDR3 is 17 amino acids long. This clone was detected once. Its target is unknown. Libraries were prepared by immunoSEQ multiplex PCR; TCRdb keeps only in-frame clonotypes and omits some of them. The sample shows nearly 25,000 clones, 82% of them seen only once. Specified time point: week 47, end of study. Doses comprised 300 ug of mutant IDH1 20-mer peptide each, plus topical imiquimod. Sample: PBMCs, taken from a glioma patient whose treatment included an IDH1 peptide vaccine. This chain links TRBV29-1 with TRBJ2-5; 12 bases line up with TRBD2. This receptor was obtained from a man aged 35 to 55 with glioma. Some clones in this sample may be carry-over from other donors' samples. Here the CDR3 DNA reads TGCAGCGTTGACGGCCTAGCGGGGGGGCCGCCAGAGGGGACCCAGTACTTC. This translates into CSVDGLAGGPPEGTQYF.